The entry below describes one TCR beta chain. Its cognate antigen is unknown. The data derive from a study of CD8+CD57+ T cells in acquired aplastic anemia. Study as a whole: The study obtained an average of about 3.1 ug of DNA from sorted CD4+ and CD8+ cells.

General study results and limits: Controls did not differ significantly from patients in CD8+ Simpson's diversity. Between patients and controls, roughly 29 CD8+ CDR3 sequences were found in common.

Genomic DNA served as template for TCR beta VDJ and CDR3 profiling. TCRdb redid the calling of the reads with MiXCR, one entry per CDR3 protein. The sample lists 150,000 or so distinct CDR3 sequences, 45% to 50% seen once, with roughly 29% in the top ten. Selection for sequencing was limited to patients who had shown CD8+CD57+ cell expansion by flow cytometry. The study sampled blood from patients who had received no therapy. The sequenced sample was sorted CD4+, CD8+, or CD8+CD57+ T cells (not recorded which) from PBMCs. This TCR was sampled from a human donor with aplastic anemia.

CDR3 protein: CASSPGRSQGFYNSPLHF. The CDR3 DNA reads TGTGCCAGCAGTCCGGGCCGTTCACAGGGGTTCTATAATTCACCCCTCCACTTT. The V gene is TRBV6-1, the J gene TRBJ1-6; 7 nucleotides agree with TRBD1. There are 18 residues in the CDR3. Germline V gene data show CDR1 as MNHNS and CDR2 as SASEGT. Germline trimming cut 5 bases from V and 3 bases from J; bases unmatched to any gene: 13.